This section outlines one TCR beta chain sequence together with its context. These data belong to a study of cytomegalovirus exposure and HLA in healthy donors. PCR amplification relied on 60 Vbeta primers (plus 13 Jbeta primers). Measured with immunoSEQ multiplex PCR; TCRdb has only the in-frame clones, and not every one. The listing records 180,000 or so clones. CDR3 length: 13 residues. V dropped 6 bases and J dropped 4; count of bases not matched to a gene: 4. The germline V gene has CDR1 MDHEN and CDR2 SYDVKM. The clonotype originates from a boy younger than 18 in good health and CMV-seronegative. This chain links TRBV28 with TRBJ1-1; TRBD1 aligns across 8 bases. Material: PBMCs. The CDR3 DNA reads TGTGCCAGCAGGCTTACAGGGGGCACTGAAGCTTTCTTT. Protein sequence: CASRLTGGTEAFF. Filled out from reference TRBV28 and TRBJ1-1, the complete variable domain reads DVKVTQSSRYLVKRTGEKVFLECVQDMDHENMFWYRQDPGLGLRLIYFSYDVKMKEKGDIPEGYSVSREKKERFSLILESASTNQTSMYLCASRLTGGTEAFFGQGTRLTVV.